This TCR beta chain derives from a study of blood T cell repertoires in COVID-19. The wider study: Collection of acute and convalescent COVID-19 samples took place in the United States, Italy and Spain. T cells, B-cell-depleted T cells, or PBMCs supplied cDNA or gDNA.

In the authors' methods: Scientists estimated how many nucleated cells there were by amplifying reference gene primers. Produced via immunoSEQ multiplex PCR; TCRdb's table is partial and in-frame only. The DNA gave D and trimming, while V, J and clone size come from that table. The sample consists of roughly 70,000 clones, about 90% of them appearing once. Germline V gene lookup returns CDR1 SNHLY and CDR2 FYNNEI. The CDR3 loop spans 14 amino acids. Trimming took 6 bases from V and 2 from J; bases not matched to a gene: 3. The rearrangement joins TRBV2 to TRBJ2-5; 10 bases fit TRBD1. Sequenced material: peripheral blood. This sequence originates from a woman older than 75 with active COVID-19. This CDR3 is CASSRDRGQETQYF. CDR3 nucleotides: TGTGCCAGCAGCCGGGACAGGGGACAAGAGACCCAGTACTTC.